The next 9 T cell receptor beta chains were all read from a single sample in a study of blood T cell repertoires in COVID-19. TCRdb keeps only in-frame clones here, not all; method: immunoSEQ multiplex PCR. The repertoire holds about 410,000 clones, with around 91% as singletons. Sequenced material: peripheral blood. These receptors were taken from a woman in her thirties or forties with COVID-19, enrolled during active disease.

The chain combines TRBV24-1 with TRBJ1-4; no clear D gene. V shed 3 bases and J shed 10 bases, with 14 bases lying between them. In germline, CDR1 is KGHDR, CDR2 SFDVKD. The CDR3 sequence is 14 residues long. This CDR3 is CATSDPGREGKLFF. CDR3 nucleotide sequence: TGTGCCACCAGTGATCCGGGTCGCGAGGGAAAACTGTTTTTT.

This sequence joins TRBV12-5 and TRBJ2-7; 9 bases are shared with TRBD2. Germline values: CDR1 LGHNT, CDR2 FRNRAP. V gave up 0 bases and J gave up 2 bases; unmatched junction bases: 5. There are 16 residues in the CDR3. The DNA for the CDR3 is TGTGCTAGTGGTTTGGTACTCGGCGGGAGGGCCTACGAGCAGTACTTC. Protein product: CASGLVLGGRAYEQYF.

The chain uses TRBV30 and TRBJ1-4; tentatively, D is TRBD1 (5 bases). Germline-derived CDR1 and CDR2 are GTSNPN and SVGIG (reference sequence). The V and J ends lost 5 bases and 0 bases respectively, with 16 bases between them. The CDR3 sequence is 16 residues long. CDR3 residues: CAWAARQRATNEKLFF. The DNA for the CDR3 is TGTGCCTGGGCGGCCCGACAGAGAGCAACTAATGAAAAACTGTTTTTT.

This rearrangement joins TRBV7-8 to TRBJ2-2; the match to TRBD1 covers 7 bases. V lost 8 bases and J lost 4; bases outside the gene matches: 7. The CDR3 contains 14 residues. Germline CDR1 is SGHVS and CDR2 is FQNEAQ. CDR3 coding DNA: TGTGCCAGCTCCTTTAAGGGGGCCACCGGGGAGCTGTTTTTT. Protein sequence: CASSFKGATGELFF.

The chain links TRBV7-8 to TRBJ1-1, with D perhaps matching TRBD1 (5 bases). Germline lookup yields CDR1 SGHVS and CDR2 FQNEAQ. V dropped 1 base and J dropped 3 bases, with 9 bases sitting between them. This CDR3 contains 14 residues. The CDR3 region is CASSLEKGYTEAFF. In nucleotides, the CDR3 is TGTGCCAGCAGCTTAGAAAAGGGGTACACTGAAGCTTTCTTT.

In this sample, this clone turned up a few times. The CDR3 loop reads CASSLVDWGRGWNSPLHF. CDR3 nucleotides: TGTGCCAGCAGCTTAGTCGACTGGGGCAGGGGTTGGAATTCACCCCTCCACTTT. The chain is built from TRBV7-2 and TRBJ1-6; TRBD1 might be the D (6 bases). Trimming cost V 1 base and J 7 bases, with 20 bases left between them. The CDR3 is made up of 18 amino acids. CDR1 is SGHTA, CDR2 FQGNSA, per germline. Full variable domain (rest looked up from reference TRBV7-2 and TRBJ1-6): GAGVSQSPSNKVTEKGKDVELRCDPISGHTALYWYRQSLGQGLEFLIYFQGNSAPDKSGLPSDRFSAERTGGSVSTLTIQRTQQEDSAVYLCASSLVDWGRGWNSPLHFGNGTRLTVT.

The J gene is TRBJ2-2, the V gene TRBV9; D is undetermined. CDR1 is SGDLS, CDR2 YYNGEE, per germline. V dropped 0 bases and J dropped 0 bases, with 6 bases sitting between them. This CDR3 is built from 15 residues. Written as DNA, the CDR3 is TGTGCCAGCAGCGTAGTCGGTTCGAACACCGGGGAGCTGTTTTTT. Its translation: CASSVVGSNTGELFF.

CDR3 loop: CASSVLSNSPLHF. CDR3 coding DNA: TGTGCCAGCAGTGTCCTGTCTAATTCACCCCTCCACTTT. This chain joins TRBV27 and TRBJ1-6; D is ambiguous. The V and J ends lost 5 bases and 6 bases respectively, with 8 bases between them. Germline CDR1 and CDR2: MNHEY and SMNVEV (reference sequence). The CDR3 runs to 13 residues.

The chain is built from TRBV4-3 and TRBJ2-1, with 7 bases matching TRBD1. The germline gives CDR1 LGHNA, CDR2 YSLEER. CDR3 length equals 16 residues. V was pared by 4 bases and J by 5 bases, with 11 bases of the junction left unmatched. The CDR3 coding sequence is TGCGCCAGCAGCCTTCAAGGGGGCCTTGGGGACAATGAGCAGTTCTTC. The encoded protein is CASSLQGGLGDNEQFF.